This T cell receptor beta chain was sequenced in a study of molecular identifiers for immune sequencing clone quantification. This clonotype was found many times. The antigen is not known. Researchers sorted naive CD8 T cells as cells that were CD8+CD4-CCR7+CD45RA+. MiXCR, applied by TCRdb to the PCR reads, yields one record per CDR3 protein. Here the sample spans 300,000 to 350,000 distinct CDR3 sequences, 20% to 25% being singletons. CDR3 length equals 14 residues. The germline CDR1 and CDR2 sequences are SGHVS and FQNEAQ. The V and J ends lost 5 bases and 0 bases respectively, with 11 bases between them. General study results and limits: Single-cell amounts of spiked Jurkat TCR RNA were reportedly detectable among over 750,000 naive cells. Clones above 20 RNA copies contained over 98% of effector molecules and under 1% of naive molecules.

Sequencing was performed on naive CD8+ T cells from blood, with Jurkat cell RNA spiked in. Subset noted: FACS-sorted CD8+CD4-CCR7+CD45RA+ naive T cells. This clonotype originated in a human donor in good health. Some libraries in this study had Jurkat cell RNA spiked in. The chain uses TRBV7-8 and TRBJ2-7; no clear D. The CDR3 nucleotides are TGTGCCAGCAGCCCAGAGATGAGCTCCTACGAGCAGTACTTC. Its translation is CASSPEMSSYEQYF.